This T cell receptor beta chain came from a study of cytomegalovirus exposure and HLA in healthy donors. Study-level results: The listing of 150 to 200 TCR beta chains classed them as cytomegalovirus-associated.

The table lists this clone with a few counts. Its target is unknown. A junction end diverges from the germline sequence, so it may reflect a read error. The CDR3 runs 15 residues. Germline lookup yields CDR1 SEHNR and CDR2 FQNEAQ (reference sequence). 13 Jbeta primers and 60 Vbeta primers were used for the PCR. The method was immunoSEQ multiplex PCR; TCRdb's version includes in-frame clones alone and lacks a portion of them. This table holds some 270,000 clones, about 80% found once. The genes are TRBV7-9 and TRBJ1-2; 7 bases match TRBD1. Material for sequencing was PBMCs. This TCR was sampled from a girl aged 2-9 years in good health and CMV-seronegative. CDR3 sequence reads: CSSSLAEGGYYGYTF. CDR3 DNA: TGTTCCAGCAGCTTAGCTGAAGGGGGCTACTATGGCTACACCTTC. The entire variable domain, with the rest obtained from reference TRBV7-9 and TRBJ1-2, is as follows: DTGVSQNPRHKITKRGQNVTFRCDPISEHNRLYWYRQTLGQGPEFLTYFQNEAQLEKSRLLSDRFSAERPKGSFSTLEIQRTEQGDSAMYLCSSSLAEGGYYGYTFGSGTRLTVV.